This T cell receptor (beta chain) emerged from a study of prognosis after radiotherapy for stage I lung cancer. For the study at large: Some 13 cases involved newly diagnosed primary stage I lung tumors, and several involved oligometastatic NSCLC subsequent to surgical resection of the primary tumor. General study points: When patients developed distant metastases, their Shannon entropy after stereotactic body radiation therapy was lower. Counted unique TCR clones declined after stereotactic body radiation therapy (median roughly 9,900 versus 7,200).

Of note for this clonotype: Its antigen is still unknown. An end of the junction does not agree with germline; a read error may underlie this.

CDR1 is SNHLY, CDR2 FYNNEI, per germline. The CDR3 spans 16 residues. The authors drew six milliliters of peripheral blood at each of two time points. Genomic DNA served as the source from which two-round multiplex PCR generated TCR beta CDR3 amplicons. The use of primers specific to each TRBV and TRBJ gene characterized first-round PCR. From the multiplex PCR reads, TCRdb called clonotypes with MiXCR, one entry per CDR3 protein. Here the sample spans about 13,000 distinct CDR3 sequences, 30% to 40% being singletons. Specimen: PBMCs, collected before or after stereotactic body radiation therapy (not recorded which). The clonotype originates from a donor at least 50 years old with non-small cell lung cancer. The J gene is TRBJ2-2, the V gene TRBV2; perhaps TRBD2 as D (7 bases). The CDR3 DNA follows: TGTGCCAGCAGTGATTGGGAGGGGCGTAGTCCAGGGGAGCTATTTTTT. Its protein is CASSDWEGRSPGELFF.